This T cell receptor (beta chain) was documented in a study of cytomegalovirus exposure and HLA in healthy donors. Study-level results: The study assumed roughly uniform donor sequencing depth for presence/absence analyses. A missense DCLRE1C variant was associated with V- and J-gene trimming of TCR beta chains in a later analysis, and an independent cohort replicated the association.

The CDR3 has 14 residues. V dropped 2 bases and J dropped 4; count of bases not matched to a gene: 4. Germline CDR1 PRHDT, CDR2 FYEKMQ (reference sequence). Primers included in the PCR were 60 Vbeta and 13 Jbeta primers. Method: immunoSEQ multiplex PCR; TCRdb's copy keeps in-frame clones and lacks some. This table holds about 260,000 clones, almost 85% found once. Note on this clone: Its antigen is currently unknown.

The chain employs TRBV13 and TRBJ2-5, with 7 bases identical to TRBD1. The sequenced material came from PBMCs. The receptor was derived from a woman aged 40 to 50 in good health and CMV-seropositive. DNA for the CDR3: TGTGCCAGCAGCTTAAGGGGGCTCCGAGAGACCCAGTACTTC. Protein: CASSLRGLRETQYF.